Sequencing of this TCR beta chain was carried out in a study of beta chain features in type 1 diabetes. Study-level findings and limits: Patients showed naive, central memory and Treg TCRB repertoires that appeared more similar than those of healthy donors. Researchers report that Type 1 diabetes patients had moderately but significantly shorter TCRB CDR3s across all four CD4+ subsets.

The CDR3 totals 12 residues. With V trimmed by 7 bases and J by 6 bases, 3 bases remained unmatched. From germline, CDR1 is SQVTM and CDR2 ANQGSEA. TCRB transcripts that were expressed got sequenced, as all of the isolated RNA had been reverse transcribed. Some clones are missing from TCRdb's copy, which holds only in-frame ones; the method was immunoSEQ multiplex PCR. The sample lists hundreds of thousands of clones, roughly an eighth seen once, with about 0.01% in the top ten. Heparinised blood was drawn once per donor, averaging about 116 mL. This clone was seen only a few times. Its matching antigen is unknown.

The rearrangement uses TRBV29-1 and TRBJ2-2, with TRBD1 matching over 9 bases. Specimen: naive CD4+ T cells from blood. This TCR was sampled from a woman aged 18-30 years with type 1 diabetes. The CDR3 region is CSAGTGPGELFF. For the CDR3, the DNA is TGCAGCGCCGGGACAGGGCCCGGGGAGCTGTTTTTT.